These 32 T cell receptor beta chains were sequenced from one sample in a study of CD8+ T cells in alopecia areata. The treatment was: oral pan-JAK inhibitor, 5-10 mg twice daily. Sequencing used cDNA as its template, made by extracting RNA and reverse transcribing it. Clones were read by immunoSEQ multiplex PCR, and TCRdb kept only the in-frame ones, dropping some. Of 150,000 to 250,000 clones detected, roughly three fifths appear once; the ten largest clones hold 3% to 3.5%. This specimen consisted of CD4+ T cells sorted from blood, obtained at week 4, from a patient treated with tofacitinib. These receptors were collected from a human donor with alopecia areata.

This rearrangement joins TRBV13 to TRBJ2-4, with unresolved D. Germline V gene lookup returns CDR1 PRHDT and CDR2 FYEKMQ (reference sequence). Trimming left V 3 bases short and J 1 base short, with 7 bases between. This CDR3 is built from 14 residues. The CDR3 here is CASSFVKAKNIQYF. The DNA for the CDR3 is TGTGCCAGCAGCTTCGTGAAGGCCAAAAACATTCAGTACTTC.

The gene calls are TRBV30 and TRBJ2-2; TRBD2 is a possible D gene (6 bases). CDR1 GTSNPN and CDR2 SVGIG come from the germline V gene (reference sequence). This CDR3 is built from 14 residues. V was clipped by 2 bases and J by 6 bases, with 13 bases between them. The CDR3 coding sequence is TGTGCCTGGAGTCGTGGAGGGGTGGCCGGGGAGCTGTTTTTT. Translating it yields CAWSRGGVAGELFF. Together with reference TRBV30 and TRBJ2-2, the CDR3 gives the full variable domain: SQTIHQWPATLVQPVGSPLSLECTVEGTSNPNLYWYRQAAGRGLQLLFYSVGIGQISSEVPQNLSASRPQDRQFILSSKKLLLSDSGFYLCAWSRGGVAGELFFGEGSRLTVL.

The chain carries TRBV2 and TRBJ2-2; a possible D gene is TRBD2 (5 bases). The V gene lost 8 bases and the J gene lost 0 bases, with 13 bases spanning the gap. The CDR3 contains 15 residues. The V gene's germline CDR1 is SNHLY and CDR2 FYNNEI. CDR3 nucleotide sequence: TGTGCCAGCGTACCATCGGAGGCGAACACCGGGGAGCTGTTTTTT. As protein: CASVPSEANTGELFF.

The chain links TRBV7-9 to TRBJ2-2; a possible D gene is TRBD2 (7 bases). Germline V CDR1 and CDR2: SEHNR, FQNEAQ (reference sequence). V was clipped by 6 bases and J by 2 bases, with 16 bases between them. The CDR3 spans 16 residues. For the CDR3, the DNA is TGTGCCAGCAGGAACCGGGGGGCGCATAACACCGGGGAGCTGTTTTTT. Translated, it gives CASRNRGAHNTGELFF.

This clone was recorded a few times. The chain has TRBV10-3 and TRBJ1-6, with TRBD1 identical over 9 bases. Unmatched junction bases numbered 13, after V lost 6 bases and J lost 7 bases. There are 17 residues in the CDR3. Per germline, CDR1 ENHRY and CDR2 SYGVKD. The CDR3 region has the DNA TGTGCCATCAGATCTGGGACAGGGTTCGGGTTGAATTCACCCCTCCACTTT. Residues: CAIRSGTGFGLNSPLHF.

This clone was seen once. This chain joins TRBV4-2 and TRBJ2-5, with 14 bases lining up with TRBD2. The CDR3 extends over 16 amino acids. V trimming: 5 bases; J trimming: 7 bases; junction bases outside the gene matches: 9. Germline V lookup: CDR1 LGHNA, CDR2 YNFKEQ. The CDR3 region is CASSVATSGGAVTQYF. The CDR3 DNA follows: TGTGCCAGCAGCGTCGCGACTAGCGGGGGGGCGGTGACCCAGTACTTC.

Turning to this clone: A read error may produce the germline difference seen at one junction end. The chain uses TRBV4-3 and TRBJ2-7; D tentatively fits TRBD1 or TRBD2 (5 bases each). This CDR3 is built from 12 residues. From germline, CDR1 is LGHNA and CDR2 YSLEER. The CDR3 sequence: CASSRDSGVLTF. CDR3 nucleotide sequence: TGCGCCAGCAGCCGAGACAGCGGTGTCCTCACATTC.

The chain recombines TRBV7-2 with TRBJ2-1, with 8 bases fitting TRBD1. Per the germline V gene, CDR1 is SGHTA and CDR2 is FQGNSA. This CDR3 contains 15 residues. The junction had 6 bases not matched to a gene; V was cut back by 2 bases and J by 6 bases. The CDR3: CASSLRQGSPNEQFF. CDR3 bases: TGTGCCAGCAGCTTAAGACAGGGGAGTCCCAATGAGCAGTTCTTC.

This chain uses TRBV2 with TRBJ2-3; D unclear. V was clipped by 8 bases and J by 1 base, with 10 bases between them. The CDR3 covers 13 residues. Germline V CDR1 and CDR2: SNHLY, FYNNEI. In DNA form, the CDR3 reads TGTGCCAGCGGGGTACTGGGCACAGATACGCAGTATTTT. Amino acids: CASGVLGTDTQYF.

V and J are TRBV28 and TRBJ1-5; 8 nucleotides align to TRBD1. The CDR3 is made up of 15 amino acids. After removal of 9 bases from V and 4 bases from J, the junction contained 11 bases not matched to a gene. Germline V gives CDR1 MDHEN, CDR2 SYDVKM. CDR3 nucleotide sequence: TGTGCCAGTGCAAGGGGGGACAGGATAAATCAGCCCCAGCATTTT. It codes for CASARGDRINQPQHF.

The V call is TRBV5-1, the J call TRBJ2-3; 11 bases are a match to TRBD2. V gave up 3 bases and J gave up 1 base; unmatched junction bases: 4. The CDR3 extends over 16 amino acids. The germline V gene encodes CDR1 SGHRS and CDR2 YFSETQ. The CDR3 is CASSSRTSGRTDTQYF. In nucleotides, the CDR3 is TGCGCCAGCAGCTCCAGGACTAGCGGGCGCACAGATACGCAGTATTTT. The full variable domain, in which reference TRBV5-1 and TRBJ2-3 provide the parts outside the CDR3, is KAGVTQTPRYLIKTRGQQVTLSCSPISGHRSVSWYQQTPGQGLQFLFEYFSETQRNKGNFPGRFSGRQFSNSRSEMNVSTLELGDSALYLCASSSRTSGRTDTQYFGPGTRLTVL.

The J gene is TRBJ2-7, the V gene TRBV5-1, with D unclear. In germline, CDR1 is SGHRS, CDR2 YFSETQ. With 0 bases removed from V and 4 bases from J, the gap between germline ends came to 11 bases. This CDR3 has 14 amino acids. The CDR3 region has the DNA TGCGCCAGCAGCTTGGGGCCAGTTGGTTACGAGCAGTACTTC. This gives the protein CASSLGPVGYEQYF.

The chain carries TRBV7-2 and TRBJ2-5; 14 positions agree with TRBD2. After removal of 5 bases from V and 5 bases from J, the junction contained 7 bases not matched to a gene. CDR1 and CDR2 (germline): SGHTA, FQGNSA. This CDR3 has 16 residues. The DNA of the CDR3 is TGTGCCAGCAGCCAGACTAGCGGGGGGGCTTGGGAGACCCAGTACTTC. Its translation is CASSQTSGGAWETQYF.

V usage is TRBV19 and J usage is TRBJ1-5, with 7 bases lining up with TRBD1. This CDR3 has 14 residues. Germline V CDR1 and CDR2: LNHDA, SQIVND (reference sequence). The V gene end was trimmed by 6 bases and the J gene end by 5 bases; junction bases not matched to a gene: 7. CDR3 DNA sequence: TGTGCCAGTAGCCCCCGAGACAGGGATCAGCCCCAGCATTTT. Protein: CASSPRDRDQPQHF.

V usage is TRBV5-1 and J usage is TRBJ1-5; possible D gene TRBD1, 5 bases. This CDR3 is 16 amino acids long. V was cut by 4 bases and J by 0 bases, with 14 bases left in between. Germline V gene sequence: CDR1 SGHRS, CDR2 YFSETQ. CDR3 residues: CASSRGTSDSNQPQHF. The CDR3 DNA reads TGCGCCAGCAGCCGAGGGACGTCGGATAGCAATCAGCCCCAGCATTTT.

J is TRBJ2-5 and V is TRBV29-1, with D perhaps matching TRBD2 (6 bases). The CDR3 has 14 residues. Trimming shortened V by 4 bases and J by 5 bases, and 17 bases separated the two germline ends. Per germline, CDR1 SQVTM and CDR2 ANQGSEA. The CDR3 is CSVVDGMEGETQYF. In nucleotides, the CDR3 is TGCAGCGTTGTCGACGGGATGGAGGGGGAGACCCAGTACTTC. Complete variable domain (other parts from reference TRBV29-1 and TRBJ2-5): SAVISQKPSRDICQRGTSLTIQCQVDSQVTMMFWYRQQPGQSLTLIATANQGSEATYESGFVIDKFPISRPNLTFSTLTVSNMSPEDSSIYLCSVVDGMEGETQYFGPGTRLLVL.

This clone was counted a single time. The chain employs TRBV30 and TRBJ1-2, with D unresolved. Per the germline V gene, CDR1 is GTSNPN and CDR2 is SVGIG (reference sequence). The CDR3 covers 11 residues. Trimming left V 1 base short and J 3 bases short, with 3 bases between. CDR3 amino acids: CAWSGHYGYTF. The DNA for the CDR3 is TGTGCCTGGAGTGGACACTATGGCTACACCTTC.

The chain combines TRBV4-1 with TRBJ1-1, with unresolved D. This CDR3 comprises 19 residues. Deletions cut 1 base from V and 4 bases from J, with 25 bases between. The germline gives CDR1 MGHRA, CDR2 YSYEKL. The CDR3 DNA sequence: TGCGCCAGCAGCCAAGGACGGGCGTCGGGGAGAGCTGTTCGCACTGAAGCTTTCTTT. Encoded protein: CASSQGRASGRAVRTEAFF.

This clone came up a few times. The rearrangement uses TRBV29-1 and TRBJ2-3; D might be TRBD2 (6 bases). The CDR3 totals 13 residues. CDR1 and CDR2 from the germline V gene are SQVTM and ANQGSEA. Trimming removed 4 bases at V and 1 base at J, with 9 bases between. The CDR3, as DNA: TGCAGCGTTGCCGCTAGCGGCACAGATACGCAGTATTTT. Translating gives CSVAASGTDTQYF.

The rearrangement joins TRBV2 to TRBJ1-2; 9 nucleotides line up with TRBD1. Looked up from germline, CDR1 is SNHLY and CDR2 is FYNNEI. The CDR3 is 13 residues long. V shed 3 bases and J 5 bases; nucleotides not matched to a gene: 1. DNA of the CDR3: TGTGCCAGCAGTGACGGGACAGGGTATGGCTACACCTTC. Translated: CASSDGTGYGYTF.

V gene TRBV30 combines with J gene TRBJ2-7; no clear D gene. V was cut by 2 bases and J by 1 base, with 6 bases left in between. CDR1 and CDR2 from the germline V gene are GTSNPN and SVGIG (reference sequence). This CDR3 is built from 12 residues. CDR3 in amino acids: CAWSQSSYEQYF. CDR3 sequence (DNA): TGTGCCTGGAGTCAATCTTCCTACGAGCAGTACTTC.

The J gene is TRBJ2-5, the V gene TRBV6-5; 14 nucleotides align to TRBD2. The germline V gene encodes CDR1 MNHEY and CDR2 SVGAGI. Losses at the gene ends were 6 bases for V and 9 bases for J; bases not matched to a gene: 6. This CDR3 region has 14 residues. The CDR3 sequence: CASSQPTSGRAQYF. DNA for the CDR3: TGTGCCAGCAGCCAACCGACTAGCGGGAGGGCCCAGTACTTC.

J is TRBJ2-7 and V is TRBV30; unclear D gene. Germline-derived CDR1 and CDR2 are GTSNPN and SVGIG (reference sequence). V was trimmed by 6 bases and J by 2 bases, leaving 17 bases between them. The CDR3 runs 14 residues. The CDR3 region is CACFPLSVTYEQYF. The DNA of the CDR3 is TGTGCCTGTTTCCCCTTGAGTGTTACCTACGAGCAGTACTTC.

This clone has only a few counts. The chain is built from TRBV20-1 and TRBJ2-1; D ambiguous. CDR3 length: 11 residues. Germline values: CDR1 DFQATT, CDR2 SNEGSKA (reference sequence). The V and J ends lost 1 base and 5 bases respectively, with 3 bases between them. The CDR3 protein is CSARVNNEQFF. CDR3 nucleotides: TGCAGTGCTAGAGTTAACAATGAGCAGTTCTTC.

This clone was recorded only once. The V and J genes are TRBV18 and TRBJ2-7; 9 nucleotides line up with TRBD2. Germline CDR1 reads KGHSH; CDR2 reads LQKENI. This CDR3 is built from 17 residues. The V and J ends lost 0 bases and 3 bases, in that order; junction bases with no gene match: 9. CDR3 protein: CASSPPLGSGGNYEQYF. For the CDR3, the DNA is TGTGCCAGCTCACCACCTCTGGGCAGCGGGGGGAACTACGAGCAGTACTTC.

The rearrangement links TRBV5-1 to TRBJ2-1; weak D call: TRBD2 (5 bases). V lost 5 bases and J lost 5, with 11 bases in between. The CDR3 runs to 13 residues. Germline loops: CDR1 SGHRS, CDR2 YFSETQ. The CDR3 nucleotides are TGCGCCAGCAGTAGGAGCGGTGACAATGAGCAGTTCTTC. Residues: CASSRSGDNEQFF.

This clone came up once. The DNA for the CDR3 is TGTGCCAGCAGCTTGTTTAGTCAAGGGGCCTACAATGAGCAGTTCTTC. Its translation is CASSLFSQGAYNEQFF. The chain carries TRBV5-6 and TRBJ2-1; perhaps TRBD1 as D (5 bases). CDR3 length: 16 residues. Between the trimmed V and J ends, which lost 1 base and 2 bases, there was a span of 13 bases. Germline V lookup: CDR1 SGHDT, CDR2 YYEEEE.

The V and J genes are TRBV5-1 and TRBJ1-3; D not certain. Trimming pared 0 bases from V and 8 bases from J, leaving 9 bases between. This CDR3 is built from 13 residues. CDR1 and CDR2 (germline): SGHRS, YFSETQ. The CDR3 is CASSLGESHTIYF. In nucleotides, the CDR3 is TGCGCCAGCAGCTTGGGGGAGTCCCACACCATATATTTT.

The CDR3: CASSFERGETQYF. As DNA, the CDR3 is TGTGCCAGCAGTTTCGAGAGGGGAGAGACCCAGTACTTC. The genes are TRBV2 and TRBJ2-5; tentatively, D is TRBD1 or TRBD2 (5 bases each). This CDR3 has 13 amino acids. V was clipped by 5 bases and J by 4 bases, with 11 bases between them. The germline V gene encodes CDR1 SNHLY and CDR2 FYNNEI.

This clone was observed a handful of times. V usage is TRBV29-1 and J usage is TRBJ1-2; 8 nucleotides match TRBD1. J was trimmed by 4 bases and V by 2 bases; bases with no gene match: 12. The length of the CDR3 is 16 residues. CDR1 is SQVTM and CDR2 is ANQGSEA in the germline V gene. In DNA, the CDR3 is TGCAGCGTTGAACCATCCGGGACAGGAAACCCCTATGGCTACACCTTC. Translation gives CSVEPSGTGNPYGYTF.

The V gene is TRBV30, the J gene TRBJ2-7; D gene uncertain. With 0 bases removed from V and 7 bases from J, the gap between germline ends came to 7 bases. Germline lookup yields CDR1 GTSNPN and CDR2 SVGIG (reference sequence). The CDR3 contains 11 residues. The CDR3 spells CAWSVRLEQYF. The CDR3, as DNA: TGTGCCTGGAGTGTTAGATTGGAGCAGTACTTC.

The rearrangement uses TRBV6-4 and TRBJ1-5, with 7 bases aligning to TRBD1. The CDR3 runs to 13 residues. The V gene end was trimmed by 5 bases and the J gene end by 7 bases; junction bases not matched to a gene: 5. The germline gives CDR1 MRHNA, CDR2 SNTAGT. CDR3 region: CASSPARGQPQHF. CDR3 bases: TGTGCCAGCAGTCCTGCCAGGGGGCAGCCCCAGCATTTT.